This T cell receptor (beta chain) was recorded in a study of shared clonotypes between healthy human individuals. Donors included only healthy HIV-negative adults lacking recent acute infections or vaccinations. Germline CDR1 reads MNHEY; CDR2 reads SVGAGI. The CDR3 loop spans 15 amino acids. Trimming shortened V by 6 bases and J by 3 bases, and 18 bases separated the two germline ends. Assay: immunoSEQ multiplex PCR; the TCRdb copy retains only in-frame clones and omits some. The sample comprises about 2 million clones, around 95% of which are singletons, and approximately 0.13% rests with the top ten.

Specimen: naive CD4+ T cells sorted from blood. Subset here: CD45RA+ positively selected. The receptor was derived from a man aged 18 to 29 in good health. The chain uses TRBV6-5 and TRBJ2-7, with D possibly being TRBD1 or TRBD2 (6 bases each). The CDR3 bases are TGTGCCAGCAGCCGAGGGGGGTCCAGGGGCTACGAGCAGTACTTC. It specifies CASSRGGSRGYEQYF.